A single T cell receptor beta chain is shown here with its context. The source of the sample is a study of identical twins. It was template switching that added a universal primer site, and there were unique molecular identifiers on the cDNA. TCRdb processed the 5' RACE reads anew with MiXCR; each CDR3 protein has one entry. The table has more than 400,000 distinct CDR3 sequences, roughly 15% seen once. The CDR3 is made up of 16 amino acids. Trimming removed 1 base from V and 0 bases from J, with 14 bases in between. Germline-derived CDR1 and CDR2 are DFQATT and SNEGSKA (reference sequence). The sample also formed part of further work on yellow fever vaccine responses in identical twins.

The source of this sequence is a young woman in good health. This chain links TRBV20-1 with TRBJ2-3; D is possibly TRBD1 or TRBD2 (5 bases each). The sequenced material came from CD4+ T cells sorted from blood. In nucleotides, the CDR3 is TGCAGTGCTAGAGCTTGGGGGACGGGGAGCACAGATACGCAGTATTTT. It specifies CSARAWGTGSTDTQYF.